This T cell receptor (beta chain) was identified in a study of identical twins (dated by TCRdb to about 2016). A note on the overall study: TCR alpha and beta repertoires from monozygotic twins, unrelated adults of various ages and cord blood were deep-sequenced to test whether fetal clonotypes persist. Replicate twin experiments were performed at different times using different library preparation protocols to rule out contamination.

Every donor in the study was a healthy Caucasian. Three pairs of female monozygotic twins, all aged 18 to 29 years, were included in the twin cohort. Positive isolation kits from Invitrogen were used to isolate CD4+ and CD8+ T cell populations. Preparation of the library involved 5' RACE. The listed sequencing device is Illumina HiSeq 2000. A universal primer binding site was added through template switching, and the final cDNA carried a unique molecular identifier so that TCR cDNA molecules could be counted accurately. Specific primers in the conserved constant-segment region were used to synthesize first-strand cDNA for TCR alpha and beta chains. Each cDNA library was double barcoded, with a SMART-Mk sample barcode plus Illumina barcodes, to control for contamination. Two successive PCR steps introduced TruSeq adapter sequences along with Illumina sample barcodes. Sequencing of the TCR alpha and beta cDNA libraries was done on the Illumina HiSeq platform using custom primers. The published analysis was carried out like this. MiGEC was used to process raw reads and extract unique molecular identifiers, and MiXCR was used to find CDR3 positions. Recombination models were inferred per individual with the repgenHMM and IGoR tools using an EM algorithm. Shared clonotype analysis was performed with the tcR package in R, normalizing sharing by the product of cloneset sizes. To study raw recombination without the effects of thymic and clonal selection, out-of-frame nonproductive sequences were analyzed. The raw public data were reprocessed by TCRdb itself: fastp quality trimming at Q25, MiXCR clonotype calling, in-frame beta chains only. Every CDR3 protein is listed once, alongside the most common genes and DNA of its rows. These V and J calls are TCRdb output, not the study's own analysis. The sample contains 460,000 or so distinct CDR3 sequences, 13% to 15% of them found a single time. Jointly, the top ten make up roughly 0.56% of the sample.

What the study reported, not specific to this receptor: Invariant T cells such as MAIT and iNKT could partly confound zero-insertion analyses, though diverse VJ usage argued against this for most clonotypes. Conclusions relied on cross-sectional statistical analysis, since the same donors could not be followed over many years. Compared with coincidental sharing between unrelated individuals, out-of-frame TCR alpha sequences shared between twins had an excess of sequences with low generation probability. Fewer insertions were carried by abundant cord blood beta clonotypes; a weaker similar trend was observed in young adult naive repertoires, while no such trend was observed in memory repertoires. In monozygotic twins, recombination models systematically underestimated out-of-frame TCR alpha sharing, but the models matched the sharing seen between unrelated individuals. The excess sharing between twins in beta out-of-frame sequences was weaker because fewer shared sequences reduced the signal-to-noise ratio.

Including cysteine and phenylalanine, the CDR3 has 14 amino acids. The kept DNA is CDR3 alone, 42 bases in frame from the first base. Based on the germline V gene (reference sequence), the CDR1 and CDR2 sequences are LGHDT and YNNKEL. V was cut back by 4 bases and J by 1 base, leaving a gap of 9 bases between them. On this clonotype: Its antigen is unknown. There are no base qualities to consult, and no much larger clone falls within one base.

These same records also appear under a second study, on yellow fever vaccine responses in identical twins. The second study also describes: The authors reported that the T cell response to vaccination in identical twins appeared partly convergent and partly personalized. The study precisely tracked vaccine-responding T cell clones in identical twins.

Recombination connected TRBV3-1 to TRBJ2-3, with the D gene not clear enough to name. The sequencing input was CD4+ T cells sorted from blood. The receptor's source is a woman younger than 35 in good health. CDR3 reads: CASSPARGTDTQYF. Read as DNA, the sequence is TGTGCCAGCAGCCCAGCCCGGGGCACAGATACGCAGTATTTT.